The T cell receptor beta chain under discussion was sequenced for a study of blood T cell repertoires in COVID-19. Study-wide context: Samples came from the United States, Italy and Spain, spanning acute and convalescent COVID-19. PBMCs, B-cell-depleted T cells, or T cells provided the cDNA or gDNA that made up the material.

Trimming took 6 bases from V and 2 from J; bases not matched to a gene: 6. Germline lookup yields CDR1 MNHNS and CDR2 SASEGT. The length of the CDR3 is 14 residues. Original data processing: Reference gene primer amplification gave estimated nucleated cell counts. Method: immunoSEQ multiplex PCR; TCRdb's copy keeps in-frame clones and lacks some. V and J calls and clone size are those listed in that table; D and trimming were worked out from the DNA. The repertoire includes about 37,000 clones, 80% to 90% of them detected once, and roughly 9.8% sits in the top ten. V and J are TRBV6-1 and TRBJ1-1; 7 nucleotides line up with TRBD1. This TCR was recovered from a human donor in a cohort sampled during active COVID-19. The sample was peripheral blood. DNA of the CDR3: TGTGCCAGCAGCCAGGACAGGATAAACACTGAAGCTTTCTTT. Encoded protein: CASSQDRINTEAFF.